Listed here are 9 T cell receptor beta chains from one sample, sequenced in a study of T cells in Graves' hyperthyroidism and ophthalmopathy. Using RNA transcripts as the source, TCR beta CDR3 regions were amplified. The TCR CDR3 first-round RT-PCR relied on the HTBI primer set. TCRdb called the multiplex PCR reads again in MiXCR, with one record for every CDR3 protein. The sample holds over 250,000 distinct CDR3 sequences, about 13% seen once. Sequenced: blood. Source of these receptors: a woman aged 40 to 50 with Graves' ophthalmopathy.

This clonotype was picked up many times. The CDR3 loop reads CASSSIGGDEQFF. The CDR3 DNA sequence: TGTGCCAGCAGCTCGATAGGAGGGGACGAGCAGTTCTTC. The chain is built from TRBV7-2 and TRBJ2-1, with D perhaps TRBD2 (6 bases). Germline V gene lookup returns CDR1 SGHTA and CDR2 FQGNSA. This CDR3 contains 13 residues. V lost 4 bases, J lost 10 bases, and 14 bases lay in between.

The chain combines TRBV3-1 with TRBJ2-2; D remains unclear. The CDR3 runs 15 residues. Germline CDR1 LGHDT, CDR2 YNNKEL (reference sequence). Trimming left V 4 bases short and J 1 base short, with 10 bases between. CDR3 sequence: CASSLLRLNTGELFF. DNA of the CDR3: TGTGCCAGCAGCCTACTTCGTTTGAACACCGGGGAGCTGTTTTTT.

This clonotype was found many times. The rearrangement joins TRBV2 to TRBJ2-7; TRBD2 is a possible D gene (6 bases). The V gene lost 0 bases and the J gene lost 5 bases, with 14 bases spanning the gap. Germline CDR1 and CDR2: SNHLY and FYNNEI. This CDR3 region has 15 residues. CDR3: CASSEALRGTNEQYF. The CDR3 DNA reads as TGTGCCAGCAGTGAAGCGCTTCGGGGGACCAACGAGCAGTACTTC.

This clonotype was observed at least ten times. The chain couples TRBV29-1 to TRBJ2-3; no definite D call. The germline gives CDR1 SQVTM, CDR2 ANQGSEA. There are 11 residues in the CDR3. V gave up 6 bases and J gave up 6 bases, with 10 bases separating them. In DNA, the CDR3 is TGCAGCGTCCCAAGGGCGGATACGCAGTATTTT. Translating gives CSVPRADTQYF.

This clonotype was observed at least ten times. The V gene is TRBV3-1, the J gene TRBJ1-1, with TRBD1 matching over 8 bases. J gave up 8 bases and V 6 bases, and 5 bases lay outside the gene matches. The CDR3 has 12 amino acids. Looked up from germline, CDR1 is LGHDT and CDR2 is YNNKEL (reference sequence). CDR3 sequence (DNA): TGTGCCAGCAGAGGGACAGGTTCGGAAGCTTTCTTT. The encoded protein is CASRGTGSEAFF.

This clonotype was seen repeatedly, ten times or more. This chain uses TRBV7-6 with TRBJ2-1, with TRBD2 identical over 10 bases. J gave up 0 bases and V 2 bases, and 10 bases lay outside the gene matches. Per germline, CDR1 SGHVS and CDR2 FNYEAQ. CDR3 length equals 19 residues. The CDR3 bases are TGTGCCAGCAGCTTAAAGGTCGGGACTAGCGTCAGCTCCTACAATGAGCAGTTCTTC. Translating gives CASSLKVGTSVSSYNEQFF.

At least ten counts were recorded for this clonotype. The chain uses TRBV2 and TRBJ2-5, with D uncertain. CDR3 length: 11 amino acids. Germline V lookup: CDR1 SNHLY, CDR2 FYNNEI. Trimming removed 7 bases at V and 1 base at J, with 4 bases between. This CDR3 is CASTPQETQYF. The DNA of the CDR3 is TGTGCCAGCACCCCCCAAGAGACCCAGTACTTC.

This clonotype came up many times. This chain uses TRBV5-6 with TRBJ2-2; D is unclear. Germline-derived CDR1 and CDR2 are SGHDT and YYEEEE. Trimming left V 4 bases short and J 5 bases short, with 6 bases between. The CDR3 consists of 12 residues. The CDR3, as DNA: TGTGCCAGCAGCCCGCCGACCGGGGAGCTGTTTTTT. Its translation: CASSPPTGELFF.

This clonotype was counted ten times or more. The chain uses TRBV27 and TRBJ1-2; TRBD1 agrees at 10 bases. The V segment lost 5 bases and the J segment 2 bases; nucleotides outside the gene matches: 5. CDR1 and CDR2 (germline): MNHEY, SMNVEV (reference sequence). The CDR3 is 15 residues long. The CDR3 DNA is TGTGCCAGCAGTACCCGGACAGGGGGAAACTATGGCTACACCTTC. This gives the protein CASSTRTGGNYGYTF.